This passage covers 25 T cell receptor beta chains from one sample sequenced in a study of T cells in Graves' hyperthyroidism and ophthalmopathy. TCR beta CDR3 regions were amplified from RNA. TCR CDR3 underwent first-round RT-PCR with the HTBI primer set. A single record per CDR3 protein comes from TCRdb applying MiXCR to the multiplex PCR reads. The sample lists approximately 300,000 distinct CDR3 sequences; about 17% were seen once. Sequenced material: blood. The receptors were gathered from a woman aged 55 to 70 with Graves' ophthalmopathy.

This clonotype appeared many times. The chain recombines TRBV12-3 or TRBV12-4 with TRBJ2-1, with 12 nucleotides matching TRBD2. CDR3 length: 17 amino acids. With V trimmed by 2 bases and J by 0 bases, 2 bases remained unmatched. CDR3 DNA: TGTGCCAGCAGTTTATCACTAGCGGGAGGCTCCTACAATGAGCAGTTCTTC. This encodes CASSLSLAGGSYNEQFF.

About this clonotype: A much larger clone lies a single base off, so this may be a read error. The chain combines TRBV12-3 or TRBV12-4 with TRBJ2-6; D unclear. The CDR3 is 12 residues long. The CDR3 protein is CTSASGANVLTF. As DNA, the CDR3 is TGTACCAGCGCCTCTGGGGCCAACGTCCTGACTTTC.

This clonotype was detected ten times or more. The V gene is TRBV2, the J gene TRBJ2-5; 14 bases are shared with TRBD2. Trimming cost V 6 bases and J 6 bases; bases outside gene matches: 6. This CDR3 is built from 15 residues. Germline V gives CDR1 SNHLY, CDR2 FYNNEI. The CDR3 DNA reads TGTGCCAGCAGCGGAGGGACTAGCGGGGGACAGACCCAGTACTTC. Translated: CASSGGTSGGQTQYF.

This clonotype was counted at least ten times. The chain joins TRBV20-1 to TRBJ2-7, with no clear D. Between the trimmed V and J ends, which lost 3 bases and 2 bases, there was a span of 11 bases. This CDR3 region has 13 residues. CDR1 is DFQATT, CDR2 SNEGSKA, per germline (reference sequence). The CDR3 bases are TGCAGTGCTAGGTCCCCCCAGACCTACGAGCAGTACTTC. Encoded protein: CSARSPQTYEQYF.

This clonotype has ten or more counts. The chain has TRBV5-6 and TRBJ2-7; TRBD1 matches at 7 bases. This CDR3 has 16 amino acids. Germline CDR1 SGHDT, CDR2 YYEEEE. V shed 3 bases and J 4 bases; nucleotides not matched to a gene: 13. CDR3 amino acids: CASSSKIGTEGYEQYF. The CDR3 DNA reads TGTGCCAGCAGCTCAAAAATCGGGACAGAGGGATACGAGCAGTACTTC.

This clonotype was seen many times. CDR3 DNA sequence: TGTGCCAGCAGATCAACTAGCGGGAGGGGAAATGAGCAGTTCTTC. It translates to CASRSTSGRGNEQFF. The chain combines TRBV7-9 with TRBJ2-1, with 13 bases that match TRBD2. The CDR3 is made up of 15 amino acids. Germline loops: CDR1 SEHNR, CDR2 FQNEAQ (reference sequence). Unmatched junction bases numbered 6, after V lost 6 bases and J lost 7 bases.

This clonotype was picked up many times. This chain connects TRBV12-3 or TRBV12-4 to TRBJ1-6; D call uncertain. The CDR3 consists of 14 residues. V was shortened by 1 base and J by 6 bases, with 7 bases between the two germline ends. CDR3 sequence: CASSLGAGNSPLHF. The CDR3 nucleotides are TGTGCCAGCAGTTTAGGGGCGGGTAATTCACCCCTCCACTTT.

This clonotype was seen many times. The V and J genes are TRBV12-3 or TRBV12-4 and TRBJ1-1, with 8 bases lining up with TRBD1. The CDR3 length is 15 residues. With V trimmed by 6 bases and J by 0 bases, 6 bases remained unmatched. The CDR3 loop reads CASSIDRGVNTEAFF. Written as DNA, the CDR3 is TGTGCCAGCAGCATCGACAGGGGCGTGAACACTGAAGCTTTCTTT.

This clonotype was seen more than once but under ten times. The chain joins TRBV7-8 to TRBJ2-1; 9 nucleotides line up with TRBD1. The CDR3 is 15 amino acids. Germline V gives CDR1 SGHVS, CDR2 FQNEAQ. After removal of 5 bases from V and 5 bases from J, the junction contained 7 bases not matched to a gene. The CDR3 reads CASSRGQGRNNEQFF. CDR3 DNA: TGTGCCAGCAGCCGAGGACAGGGGAGGAACAATGAGCAGTTCTTC. Supplemented by reference TRBV7-8 and TRBJ2-1, the full variable domain reads GAGVSQSPRYKVAKRGQDVALRCDPISGHVSLFWYQQALGQGPEFLTYFQNEAQLDKSGLPSDRFFAERPEGSVSTLKIQRTQQEDSAVYLCASSRGQGRNNEQFFGPGTRLTVL.

V and J are TRBV19 and TRBJ2-2; D might be TRBD1 (6 bases). CDR1 is LNHDA, CDR2 SQIVND, per germline (reference sequence). The CDR3 is 17 amino acids. Deletions cut 0 bases from V and 7 bases from J, with 18 bases between. The chain's CDR3 is CASSIDARGRPGGELFF. The CDR3 region has the DNA TGTGCCAGTAGTATAGACGCCAGGGGACGTCCTGGCGGGGAGCTGTTTTTT.

The table lists this clonotype with many counts. The chain carries TRBV18 and TRBJ2-1; no clear D gene. Germline V gene lookup returns CDR1 KGHSH and CDR2 LQKENI. CDR3 length: 12 residues. Trimming stripped 6 bases from V and 9 bases from J, with 12 bases between. The CDR3 spells CASSTSGPEQFF. The CDR3 DNA reads TGTGCCAGCTCGACGTCTGGGCCTGAGCAGTTCTTC.

This clonotype was detected many times. The DNA for the CDR3 is TGTGCCAGCAGCCTAGACCTTGAAAGGGTCTATGGCTACACCTTC. This codes for CASSLDLERVYGYTF. This sequence joins TRBV7-2 and TRBJ1-2; D not resolved. The CDR3 is made up of 15 amino acids. Germline V gene sequence: CDR1 SGHTA, CDR2 FQGNSA. V dropped 5 bases and J dropped 4 bases, with 17 bases sitting between them.

This clonotype occurred a few times. The V call is TRBV7-2, the J call TRBJ2-7; either TRBD1 or TRBD2 may fit D (5 bases each). V was shortened by 5 bases and J by 6 bases, with 17 bases between the two germline ends. Germline V gene sequence: CDR1 SGHTA, CDR2 FQGNSA. The CDR3 loop spans 14 amino acids. CDR3 coding DNA: TGTGCCAGCAGCCCGGGACCCCGTCGGGGCGAGCAGTACTTC. This encodes CASSPGPRRGEQYF.

Note on this clonotype: A much larger clone is a single base away; this may be a read error. This chain joins TRBV5-1 and TRBJ1-6; TRBD1 matches 7 bases. J was trimmed by 8 bases and V by 6 bases; bases with no gene match: 14. This CDR3 is built from 16 residues. Looked up from germline, CDR1 is SGHRS and CDR2 is YFSETQ. The CDR3 DNA follows: TGCGCCAGCACTACGCCCTCGCGGCAGGGGGATTCACCCCTCCACTTT. As protein: CASTTPSRQGDSPLHF.

This clonotype was seen ten or more times. V is TRBV3-1 and J is TRBJ1-2; D gene uncertain. Germline-derived CDR1 and CDR2 are LGHDT and YNNKEL (reference sequence). V lost 4 bases, J lost 4 bases, and 13 bases lay in between. The CDR3 length is 14 residues. The CDR3 here is CASSPTAGGYGYTF. CDR3 nucleotide sequence: TGTGCCAGCAGCCCGACCGCGGGAGGCTATGGCTACACCTTC.

About this clonotype: A junction boundary mismatches the germline segment, possibly from a read error. V usage is TRBV7-2 and J usage is TRBJ1-4; D ambiguous. CDR3 length: 14 amino acids. CDR1 SGHTA and CDR2 FQGNSA come from the germline V gene. Here the CDR3 DNA reads TGTGCCAGCGGCTTAGGGAGAATCAATGAAAAACTGTTTTTT. Protein product: CASGLGRINEKLFF.

A few counts support this clonotype. The CDR3 region has the DNA TGTGCCAGCAGTTTTATCGGAGTGGAGATAATAAGCGCCGAAAAACTGTTTTTT. As protein: CASSFIGVEIISAEKLFF. The V gene is TRBV27, the J gene TRBJ1-4; no definite D call. This CDR3 region has 18 residues. Deletions cut 3 bases from V and 8 bases from J, with 25 bases between. Germline V gene lookup returns CDR1 MNHEY and CDR2 SMNVEV (reference sequence).

The V gene is TRBV20-1, the J gene TRBJ2-3, with 15 bases lining up with TRBD2. CDR1 and CDR2 (germline): DFQATT, SNEGSKA (reference sequence). The V and J ends lost 7 bases and 3 bases, in that order; junction bases with no gene match: 8. CDR3 length equals 16 residues. CDR3 region: CSGSGTSGRLTDTQYF. The DNA for the CDR3 is TGCAGTGGATCCGGGACTAGCGGGAGGTTGACAGATACGCAGTATTTT.

The V gene is TRBV27, the J gene TRBJ2-5, with 7 bases lining up with TRBD2. Germline CDR1 MNHEY, CDR2 SMNVEV (reference sequence). CDR3 size: 15 residues. Unmatched junction bases numbered 11, after V lost 5 bases and J lost 5 bases. The CDR3 is CASSPRLAAVETQYF. In DNA form, the CDR3 reads TGTGCCAGCAGTCCGAGACTAGCCGCCGTGGAGACCCAGTACTTC.

This clonotype has a count of ten or more. This chain's CDR3 is CASRSQSQPQHF. CDR3 nucleotide sequence: TGTGCCAGTAGATCGCAGAGTCAGCCCCAGCATTTT. This sequence joins TRBV19 and TRBJ1-5; no definite D call. CDR3 length: 12 residues. Germline V gene sequence: CDR1 LNHDA, CDR2 SQIVND (reference sequence). With 6 bases removed from V and 6 bases from J, the gap between germline ends came to 9 bases. The variable domain in full, completed from reference TRBV19 and TRBJ1-5, reads DGGITQSPKYLFRKEGQNVTLSCEQNLNHDAMYWYRQDPGQGLRLIYYSQIVNDFQKGDIAEGYSVSREKKESFPLTVTSAQKNPTAFYLCASRSQSQPQHFGDGTRLSIL.

The V gene is TRBV19, the J gene TRBJ2-3, with D possibly TRBD1 on 5 matching bases. This CDR3 contains 16 residues. Germline lookup yields CDR1 LNHDA and CDR2 SQIVND (reference sequence). The ends were cut back, 4 bases at V and 0 bases at J, with 14 bases in the middle. Written as DNA, the CDR3 is TGTGCCAGTAGTACCTATGGGGCGCCTAGCACAGATACGCAGTATTTT. Protein sequence: CASSTYGAPSTDTQYF.

This clonotype was seen ten or more times. V usage is TRBV7-2 and J usage is TRBJ1-4, with TRBD1 as a possible D gene (5 bases). Germline CDR1 and CDR2: SGHTA and FQGNSA. There are 14 residues in the CDR3. With 4 bases removed from V and 8 bases from J, the gap between germline ends came to 14 bases. CDR3 loop: CASSSTSGREKLFF. CDR3 nucleotide sequence: TGTGCCAGCAGCTCGACGTCGGGGCGGGAAAAACTGTTTTTT.

This clonotype was detected many times. The chain is built from TRBV12-3 or TRBV12-4 and TRBJ1-5; maybe TRBD1 (5 bases). Trimming cost V 3 bases and J 7 bases, with 10 bases left between them. The CDR3 spans 13 residues. This CDR3 reads CASSLAGQQPQHF. The CDR3 nucleotides are TGTGCCAGCAGTTTGGCAGGGCAGCAGCCCCAGCATTTT.

This clonotype was observed a single time. The chain combines TRBV30 with TRBJ2-1; TRBD2 is a possible D gene (6 bases). CDR3 length equals 13 residues. Per germline, CDR1 GTSNPN and CDR2 SVGIG (reference sequence). The CDR3 DNA reads TGTGCTTTCAGCGGGTCACTTGAAAATGAGCAGTTCTTC. This sequence encodes CAFSGSLENEQFF. Full variable domain (missing parts from reference TRBV30 and TRBJ2-1): SQTIHQWPATLVQPVGSPLSLECTVEGTSNPNLYWYRQAAGRGLQLLFYSVGIGQISSEVPQNLSASRPQDRQFILSSKKLLLSDSGFYLCAFSGSLENEQFFGPGTRLTVL.

This clonotype was seen ten or more times. V and J are TRBV6-1 and TRBJ2-7, with 7 bases identical to TRBD1. The CDR3 has 12 amino acids. Germline CDR1 and CDR2: MNHNS and SASEGT. The V segment lost 6 bases and the J segment 5 bases; nucleotides outside the gene matches: 4. CDR3 nucleotide sequence: TGTGCCAGCAGCATACAGGGGAACGAGCAGTACTTC. This encodes CASSIQGNEQYF.